Shown below are 30 T cell receptor beta chains from a single sample sequenced in a study of tumor and adjacent non-tumor tissue in lung cancer. This sample's RNA came from whole unsorted tissue. The normal lung tissue was taken more than 3 cm from the tumor edge. The library came from three nested PCR rounds adapted from ARM-PCR protocols. TCRdb used MiXCR to reprocess the multiplex PCR reads, holding one entry per CDR3 protein. The table lists roughly 75,000 distinct CDR3 sequences, 65% to 85% of them singletons. Sample: distant non-tumor lung tissue. The receptors were gathered from a man aged 60 to 75 with non-small cell lung cancer.

Concerning this clonotype itself: Germline and junction disagree at one end, which may indicate a read error. V is TRBV5-4 and J is TRBJ2-7; perhaps TRBD2 as D (6 bases). CDR1 SGHNT and CDR2 YYREEE come from the germline V gene (reference sequence). The CDR3 contains 14 residues. The CDR3, as DNA: TGTGCCAGCAACTTAGCGGAAGGGGCCTACGAACAGTACTTC. Amino acids: CASNLAEGAYEQYF.

The chain employs TRBV29-1 and TRBJ2-3, with TRBD1 as a possible D gene (5 bases). CDR3 size: 12 residues. CDR1 and CDR2 (germline): SQVTM, ANQGSEA. CDR3 sequence: CSVGQGADTQYF. The CDR3 nucleotides read TGCAGTGTCGGGCAGGGCGCAGATACGCAGTATTTT.

Comment on this clonotype: The missing conserved phenylalanine or tryptophan at the end of this CDR3 makes a read error likely. V usage is TRBV12-3 or TRBV12-4 and J usage is TRBJ2-1; 8 bases are a match to TRBD2. This CDR3 is built from 15 residues. V shed 5 bases, J shed 7 bases, and the junction held 10 bases outside the gene matches. CDR3 in amino acids: CASSLTGGAWNEQFL. The CDR3 DNA follows: TGTGCCAGCAGTCTAACCGGGGGGGCTTGGAATGAGCAGTTCCTC.

For this clonotype: Its ends do not fully match the called genes, so a read error is possible. The chain combines TRBV19 with TRBJ2-7; D might be TRBD2 (5 bases). The germline V gene has CDR1 LNHDA and CDR2 SQIVND (reference sequence). CDR3 length: 15 residues. The DNA for the CDR3 is TGTGTCAGTAGTATTGGACTGGGTGTTACGGTCGAGCAGTACTTC. Amino acids: CVSSIGLGVTVEQYF. Looking up the rest from reference TRBV19 and TRBJ2-7 gives the full variable domain: DGGITQSPKYLFRKEGQNVTLSCEQNLNHDAMYWYRQDPGQGLRLIYYSQIVNDFQKGDIAEGYSVSREKKESFPLTVTSAQKNPTAFYLCVSSIGLGVTVEQYFGPGTRLTVT.

The chain has TRBV5-1 and TRBJ2-3, with D possibly being TRBD2 (6 bases). The V gene lost 7 bases and the J gene lost 2 bases, with 17 bases spanning the gap. The germline V gene has CDR1 SGHRS and CDR2 YFSETQ. The CDR3 loop spans 15 amino acids. The CDR3 region has the DNA TGCGCCAGCTCCCCGGGACTGGCAATCACAGATACGCAGTATTTT. It yields the protein CASSPGLAITDTQYF.

As regards this clonotype: At one boundary the junction diverges from the germline segment, which might be a read error. The chain combines TRBV11-1 with TRBJ2-4; 11 positions match TRBD2. Germline assignment: CDR1 SGHAT and CDR2 FQDESV (reference sequence). The CDR3 has 16 amino acids. The CDR3 sequence: CTSSQTSGKAKNIQYF. CDR3 DNA sequence: TGTACCAGCAGCCAGACTAGCGGGAAGGCCAAAAACATTCAGTACTTC.

Notes on this clonotype: Its ends do not fully match the called genes, so a read error is possible. The J gene is TRBJ2-7, the V gene TRBV6-1, with D perhaps TRBD1 or TRBD2 (5 bases each). The CDR3 covers 16 residues. Per the germline V gene, CDR1 is MNHNS and CDR2 is SASEGT. Here the CDR3 reads CVSSGTSRGPIYEQYF. Here the CDR3 DNA reads TGTGTCAGCAGTGGGACCTCTCGAGGACCAATCTACGAGCAGTACTTC.

About this clonotype: Since a much larger clone is just one base distant, this may be a read error. The chain joins TRBV6-6 to TRBJ1-2, with D perhaps TRBD1 (5 bases). The CDR3 is 12 residues long. Germline loops: CDR1 MNHNY, CDR2 SVGAGI (reference sequence). Trimming removed 7 bases at V and 5 bases at J, with 11 bases between. The DNA for the CDR3 is TGTGCCAGCAACCAGGGCCGATATGGCTACACCTTC. Protein sequence: CASNQGRYGYTF.

Points on this clonotype: Its ends do not fully match the called genes, so a read error is possible. The chain uses TRBV6-5 and TRBJ1-2; D gene ambiguous. Germline CDR1 and CDR2: MNHEY and SVGAGI. This CDR3 spans 13 amino acids. Here the CDR3 reads CAGSCAPLHGYTF. The CDR3 DNA is TGTGCCGGCAGTTGCGCCCCCTTACACGGCTACACCTTC.

The CDR3 region has the DNA TGTGCCAGCACCCCTGGAGGTCAGGGGGCGAATAGCTACACCTTC. Translated: CASTPGGQGANSYTF. The chain links TRBV5-4 to TRBJ1-2, with TRBD1 matching 8 bases. The CDR3 loop spans 15 amino acids. V lost 6 bases and J lost 9; bases outside the gene matches: 16. Germline-derived CDR1 and CDR2 are SGHNT and YYREEE (reference sequence).

The chain uses TRBV6-1 and TRBJ2-1; 7 bases are shared with TRBD2. The CDR3 sequence is 15 residues long. The ends lost 10 bases at V and 13 bases at J; junction bases unmatched: 22. CDR1 and CDR2 from the germline V gene are MNHNS and SASEGT. CDR3 DNA sequence: TGTGCCACCCGACCCCCGGGACTAAGTAAGGATGGACAGTTCTTC. Protein product: CATRPPGLSKDGQFF.

About this clonotype: One end of the junction fails to match germline, which may point to a read error. The chain uses TRBV11-2 and TRBJ2-2; TRBD2 might be the D (5 bases). Germline CDR1 reads SGHAT; CDR2 reads FQNNGV. The CDR3 is made up of 15 amino acids. This CDR3 is CASSSTGIITGELLF. The CDR3 nucleotides are TGTGCTAGCAGCTCGACTGGGATAATTACCGGGGAGCTGCTTTTT.

This clonotype has only a few counts. This sequence may be a read error, since a much larger clone differs from it by one base. The V and J genes are TRBV6-2 or TRBV6-3 and TRBJ2-3, with D tentatively TRBD1 (6 bases). The ends were cut back, 2 bases at V and 7 bases at J, with 7 bases in the middle. Per germline, CDR1 MNHEY and CDR2 SVGEGT. The CDR3 covers 12 residues. The CDR3 here is CASSYGTYTQYF. The CDR3 DNA reads as TGTGCCAGCAGTTACGGGACATATACGCAGTATTTT.

On this clonotype itself: Without the conserved terminal phenylalanine or tryptophan, this CDR3 likely stems from a read error. No DNA is shown, since the ends of the CDR3 on it are uncertain; the CDR3 is the one TCRdb lists. The V and J genes are TRBV11-2 and TRBJ2-5; the table assigns TRBD1, which was not confirmed against the DNA. Counting both end residues, the CDR3 totals 13 amino acids. CDR1 SGHAT and CDR2 FQNNGV come from the germline V gene. The CDR3 reads CVSSSTGKETHYL.

Comment on this clonotype: At one end, the junction sequence differs from germline, possibly due to a read error. The chain uses TRBV5-6 and TRBJ2-3; D may be TRBD1 (6 bases). The germline V gene encodes CDR1 SGHDT and CDR2 YYEEEE. The CDR3 spans 13 residues. The chain's CDR3 is CASSLHRTDTQYF. The CDR3 bases are TGTGCCAGCAGTCTACATAGGACAGACACGCAGTATTTT.

A remark on this clonotype: The CDR3 does not close with the conserved phenylalanine or tryptophan, likely indicating a read error. It is unclear where the CDR3 begins or ends on the DNA, so no DNA is shown, and the CDR3 is as TCRdb lists it. The chain uses TRBV4-1 and TRBJ1-2. CDR1 is MGHRA and CDR2 is YSYEKL in the germline V gene. Including both end residues, the CDR3 is 14 amino acids long. This CDR3 is CASSPGSTSFGYAY.

In regard to this clonotype: Sequence at one end of the junction differs from germline and may be a read error. The chain has TRBV11-1 and TRBJ2-2; TRBD2 matches at 8 bases. In germline, CDR1 is SGHAT, CDR2 FQDESV (reference sequence). This CDR3 has 15 amino acids. CDR3 nucleotide sequence: TGTACCAGCAGCCCTTGGGCTAGCGGGTCCGGGAAGCTGTTTTTT. Translating gives CTSSPWASGSGKLFF.

A note on this clonotype: The final CDR3 position lacks the conserved phenylalanine or tryptophan, pointing to a likely read error. The genes are TRBV30 and TRBJ2-6, with 8 bases matching TRBD1. J gave up 0 bases and V 7 bases, and 8 bases lay outside the gene matches. Germline CDR1 reads GTSNPN; CDR2 reads SVGIG (reference sequence). CDR3 size: 16 residues. This CDR3 reads CASGQGGYSGANVLTI. For the CDR3, the DNA is TGTGCCTCCGGACAGGGTGGATACTCTGGGGCCAACGTCCTGACTATC.

CDR3: CASSYKGREQETQYF. The CDR3 DNA reads TGTGCCAGCAGTTACAAGGGGAGAGAACAAGAGACCCAGTACTTC. J is TRBJ2-5 and V is TRBV6-5; possibly TRBD1 or TRBD2 for D (5 bases each). CDR3 length equals 15 residues. Germline V gene data show CDR1 as MNHEY and CDR2 as SVGAGI. V gave up 2 bases and J gave up 2 bases, with 12 bases separating them.

To note about this clonotype: A junction boundary mismatches the germline segment, possibly from a read error. The rearrangement links TRBV11-3 to TRBJ2-2; 8 nucleotides agree with TRBD2. This CDR3 has 17 amino acids. Germline V gene data show CDR1 as SGHNT and CDR2 as YENEEA. CDR3 sequence (DNA): TGTGCCGGCAGCCACCTCGCGACTAGCGTTGCGACCGGGGAGCTGTTTTTT. Protein: CAGSHLATSVATGELFF.

In regard to this clonotype: An end of the junction differs from the germline gene, which may be a read error. J is TRBJ2-1 and V is TRBV20-1; D is perhaps TRBD2 (5 bases). Per the germline V gene, CDR1 is DFQATT and CDR2 is SNEGSKA (reference sequence). The CDR3 is made up of 11 amino acids. The DNA for the CDR3 is TGCAGTGCAAGAGGGTTCGATGAGCTGTTCTTC. It encodes CSARGFDELFF.

On this clonotype itself: A junction boundary mismatches the germline segment, possibly from a read error. The chain uses TRBV6-2 or TRBV6-3 and TRBJ2-7; D possibly uses TRBD1 or TRBD2 (6 bases each). The CDR3 runs to 14 residues. Germline values: CDR1 MNHEY, CDR2 SVGEGT. The DNA of the CDR3 is TGTGCCAGCATTCCACAGGGAGGAACATACGAGCATTACTTC. Protein product: CASIPQGGTYEHYF.

The table lists this clonotype with a count of one. This likely comes from a read error, as the CDR3 has no conserved phenylalanine or tryptophan at its end. The rearrangement links TRBV4-2 to TRBJ1-1, with D uncertain. CDR3 length: 15 amino acids. The germline V gene has CDR1 LGHNA and CDR2 YNFKEQ. The CDR3 sequence: CASTQAEGLNTEAFL. CDR3 DNA sequence: TGTGCCAGCACCCAAGCGGAGGGTTTGAACACTGAAGCTTTCCTT.

This clonotype was seen just once. This rearrangement joins TRBV6-5 to TRBJ1-5; no reliable D call. From germline, CDR1 is MNHEY and CDR2 SVGAGI. The CDR3 totals 15 residues. V lost 2 bases and J 3 bases, leaving 11 bases between the germline ends. CDR3 in amino acids: CASSYLRENNQPQHF. The CDR3 DNA reads TGTGCCAGCAGTTACCTACGGGAAAACAATCAGCCCCAGCATTTT.

Points on this clonotype: This likely comes from a read error, as the CDR3 has no conserved phenylalanine or tryptophan at its end. V is TRBV11-3 and J is TRBJ2-3; weak D call: TRBD2 (5 bases). This CDR3 is 16 amino acids long. Germline CDR1 is SGHNT and CDR2 is YENEEA. CDR3 residues: CTSSSGLLGGTDTQYI. The CDR3 DNA follows: TGTACCAGCAGCTCCGGACTCTTAGGTGGCACAGATACGCAGTATATT.

The rearrangement uses TRBV29-1 and TRBJ1-1; TRBD1 is a possible D gene (6 bases). Trimming stripped 6 bases from V and 4 bases from J, with 15 bases between. Germline CDR1 is SQVTM and CDR2 is ANQGSEA. The CDR3 is 13 residues long. CDR3 amino acids: CSVSTRGPTEAFF. CDR3 in DNA: TGCAGCGTCAGTACGCGGGGGCCCACTGAAGCTTTCTTT.

The CDR3 nucleotides are TGTGCCAGCAGCCTCGAATCCGGGGTTTCTAGTATAGATACGCAGTATTTT. This sequence encodes CASSLESGVSSIDTQYF. The V and J genes are TRBV11-3 and TRBJ2-3; TRBD2 might be the D (5 bases). V was shortened by 5 bases and J by 5 bases, with 23 bases between the two germline ends. This CDR3 is built from 17 residues. In germline, CDR1 is SGHNT, CDR2 YENEEA.

With regard to this clonotype: This may be a read error: a much more frequent sequence differs by one nucleotide. The V and J genes are TRBV5-4 and TRBJ2-1; 7 nucleotides match TRBD2. The germline gives CDR1 SGHNT, CDR2 YYREEE (reference sequence). This CDR3 has 16 amino acids. V gave up 1 base and J gave up 8 bases; unmatched junction bases: 12. DNA for the CDR3: TGTGCCAGCAGCTTGTGGCTAGCGGAGACTCACGATGAGCAGTTCTTC. Encoded protein: CASSLWLAETHDEQFF.

Note on this clonotype: Because it lacks the conserved phenylalanine or tryptophan at the end, this CDR3 is likely a read error. The V gene is TRBV20-1, the J gene TRBJ1-6, with unresolved D. V lost 5 bases and J 6 bases, leaving 17 bases between the germline ends. The CDR3 is 15 amino acids. Germline CDR1 reads DFQATT; CDR2 reads SNEGSKA (reference sequence). The CDR3 here is CSASIPRGANSPLHS. CDR3 DNA: TGCAGTGCTTCTATCCCACGGGGAGCTAATTCACCCCTCCACTCT.

About this clonotype itself: The junction departs from the called germline gene at one end, perhaps through a read error. The gene calls are TRBV5-4 and TRBJ2-7; 11 positions agree with TRBD1. CDR3 length equals 15 residues. The germline V gene encodes CDR1 SGHNT and CDR2 YYREEE (reference sequence). CDR3 sequence: CTSSFGTGGSYEQYF. CDR3 DNA: TGTACCAGCAGCTTCGGGACAGGGGGCTCCTACGAGCAGTACTTC. The full variable domain, its missing parts supplied by reference TRBV5-4 and TRBJ2-7, is ETGVTQSPTHLIKTRGQQVTLRCSSQSGHNTVSWYQQALGQGPQFIFQYYREEENGRGNFPPRFSGLQFPNYSSELNVNALELDDSALYLCTSSFGTGGSYEQYFGPGTRLTVT.